What follows describes a single TCR beta chain. Method: immunoSEQ multiplex PCR; TCRdb's copy keeps in-frame clones and lacks some. The sample has around 97,000 clones, approximately 84% seen once. The data were obtained in a study of blood T cell repertoires in COVID-19. Study at large: The United States, Italy and Spain provided the acute and convalescent COVID-19 samples. T cells, B-cell-depleted T cells, or PBMCs supplied cDNA or gDNA.

Germline CDR1 and CDR2: MNHEY and SVGEGT. The J segment lost 1 base and the V segment lost 4 bases, leaving 10 bases of the junction unmatched. This CDR3 region has 19 residues. The TCR originated in a human donor in a cohort sampled during active COVID-19. Sequenced sample: peripheral blood. The chain is built from TRBV6-2 or TRBV6-3 and TRBJ2-2; TRBD2 matches at 12 bases. CDR3 sequence (DNA): TGTGCCAGCAGTTCAACTAGCGGGGGGCCACTGAGGAACACCGGGGAGCTGTTTTTT. This encodes CASSSTSGGPLRNTGELFF.